This TCR beta chain came from a study of PD-1 blockade in classical Hodgkin lymphoma. Clones were sequenced by immunoSEQ multiplex PCR, and TCRdb holds only the in-frame ones, with some missing. The sample carries about 41,000 clones, roughly 70% recorded once. The ends were cut back, 0 bases at V and 0 bases at J, with 6 bases in the middle. Germline CDR1 SGDLS, CDR2 YYNGEE. This CDR3 region has 14 residues. This clone has only one observation. Its specificity is not known. With no exception, relapse followed autologous stem cell transplantation in all patients, and brentuximab vedotin exposure varied. Complete response, partial response or progressive disease were the best responses. Findings and caveats of the study: It was reported that newly diagnosed patients had less baseline TCR diversity than healthy donors.

Sequenced here: peripheral blood mononuclear cells (PBMCs), sampled at baseline. The source of this sequence is a human donor with classical Hodgkin lymphoma. The J gene is TRBJ1-1, the V gene TRBV9; unclear D gene. This chain's CDR3 is CASSVGRLNTEAFF. The CDR3 DNA reads as TGTGCCAGCAGCGTAGGACGGTTGAACACTGAAGCTTTCTTT.